This T cell receptor beta chain was observed in a study of beta chain features in type 1 diabetes (dated 2018 in TCRdb). Turning to the overall study: No differences in mean age, gender distribution, total cell number or subset yield were found between patients and healthy donors. Whereas all 28 donors provided naive and central memory subsets, regulatory and stem cell-like memory subsets were isolated from just 8 patients and roughly eight healthy donors. The study compared the TCRB repertoires of sorted circulating CD4+ T cell subsets in recently diagnosed type 1 diabetes patients with those in matched healthy donors. A total of approximately 100 million sorted cells were examined across all samples, and the number of cells per subset was strongly correlated with RNA yield. Findings and caveats that apply to the study as a whole: At VDJ recombination sites, type 1 diabetes patients had fewer insertions and more deleted nucleotides, which implies abnormalities in thymic rearrangement. HLA sub-analyses involved small numbers of individuals, so any influence of HLA type on TCRB rearrangement remained unresolved. Naive, central memory and regulatory TCRB repertoires appeared to be more similar among patients than among healthy donors. Shorter templates might have been favored by PCR, but patient and control samples were amplified and corrected together, so both groups would have been affected equally by any skew. Because cDNA was sequenced instead of genomic DNA, highly expressing activated cells could be over-represented, though the groups showed no difference in activation or CD3 levels. A moderate but significant shortening of TCRB CDR3 length was observed in type 1 diabetes patients in all four CD4+ subsets.

A single peripheral blood draw of 95 to 150 mL on average was collected from each donor into heparinised tubes. A BD FACSAria II and a panel including CD45RO, CCR7, CD25, CD127, CD95 and CD27 were used to sort naive, central memory, regulatory and stem cell-like memory CD4+ T cells. All sorted populations exceeded 95% purity. Right away, PBMCs were isolated by Lymphoprep density gradient centrifugation and were stained directly, with no culture step. So that batch effects would be minimized, each experiment stained and sorted samples in pairs, pairing one healthy donor with one patient. This clone appeared a few times. Its antigen specificity is not known. There are no base qualities to consult, and no much larger clone falls within one base. As encoded in the germline V gene, CDR1 is MDHEN while CDR2 is SYDVKM. The CDR3 covers 13 residues, taking in both the cysteine and the phenylalanine. Only the CDR3 region is kept as DNA, spanning 39 bases read in frame from base 1. V lost 6 bases and J lost 8 bases; the stretch between them is 13 bases long.

The entire isolated RNA was reverse transcribed using the High Capacity cDNA Reverse Transcription Kit, and thus expressed TCRB transcripts were sequenced. Deep immunoSEQ sequencing was applied to naive, central memory and regulatory T cell samples, giving an average of roughly 3.5 million total reads per sample. Sorted cells were lysed in RLT buffer, and RNA was extracted using DNase-treated RNeasy Micro or Mini kits according to cell number. Each cell subset was processed on its own to prevent cross-contamination, while patient and healthy donor samples were processed together. The immunoSEQ multiplex PCR was used to amplify TCRB sequences from cDNA, yielding 87-bp fragments that span the CDR3 region. Sequencing of the amplicons was done on the Illumina HiSeq platform. The authors processed their data as follows. PCR bias was computationally corrected using synthetic template baselines, reads within Hamming distance 2 were collapsed, and singletons that could not be merged were discarded. By aligning reads against IMGT, V, D and J genes, CDR3 length, and insertions or deletions at six rearrangement sites were assigned. Clonotype counts were normalized to sorted cell number within each subset before computing true diversity and Gini coefficients with the tcR R package. The overlap coefficient, calculated on TCRB nucleotide sequences, was used to measure repertoire sharing. Out-of-frame TCRB sequences from naive cells were analyzed to stand in for the pre-selection repertoire. Sourced from immuneACCESS, this table was stored by TCRdb with only in-frame sequences that have V and J called. A share of the clones is absent; for the studies checked, an unresolved V gene accounts for under half, and the remainder has no known explanation. V and J calls and clone size are as listed in that table; D and trimming were resolved from the DNA. In all, the sample holds about 930,000 clones, and 15% to 20% of those were seen once. The ten largest clonotypes hold about 0.02% of the sample.

The chain joins TRBV28 to TRBJ1-4; the D gene is perhaps TRBD1, on 6 matching bases. This sequence originates from a woman younger than 35 in good health. Sample: naive CD4+ T cells from blood. The cell subset or site label, read with the paper, signifies: true naive CD4+ T cells. Here is the DNA: TGTGCCAGCAGAAGGGGGTTACAAGAAAAACTGTTTTTT. Its coded protein is CASRRGLQEKLFF.